The 14 T cell receptor beta chains below were found in one sample sequenced in a study of OX40 agonist ivuxolimab in advanced cancers. Repertoires were generated with immunoSEQ multiplex PCR, while TCRdb's copy carries only in-frame clones and drops some. Of 55,000 to 65,000 clones detected, roughly nine tenths appear once; the ten largest clones hold approximately 19%. The specimen comprised CD4+ or CD8+ T cells sorted from blood, sampled in a trial of the OX40 agonist ivuxolimab. The receptor set was obtained from an adult with an advanced solid tumor such as melanoma, head and neck, liver or kidney cancer.

This rearrangement joins TRBV11-2 to TRBJ2-7; D is possibly TRBD1 (6 bases). Trimming pared 5 bases from V and 0 bases from J, leaving 8 bases between. CDR1 is SGHAT, CDR2 FQNNGV, per germline. This CDR3 is built from 13 residues. For the CDR3, the DNA is TGTGCCAGCAGCGTGACAGGCTCCTACGAGCAGTACTTC. It encodes CASSVTGSYEQYF.

This chain connects TRBV6-5 to TRBJ2-5, with 8 nucleotides matching TRBD1. The CDR3 spans 13 residues. Germline loops: CDR1 MNHEY, CDR2 SVGAGI. Losses at the gene ends were 5 bases for V and 5 bases for J; bases not matched to a gene: 4. DNA for the CDR3: TGTGCCAGCAGTACCCGGACAGGGGAGACCCAGTACTTC. It codes for CASSTRTGETQYF.

This chain uses TRBV15 with TRBJ1-5; no reliable D call. Trimming shortened V by 3 bases and J by 0 bases, and 3 bases separated the two germline ends. Germline loops: CDR1 LNHNV, CDR2 YYDKDF (reference sequence). The CDR3 has 13 residues. This CDR3 reads CATSSDSNQPQHF. The CDR3 region has the DNA TGTGCCACCAGCAGCGATAGCAATCAGCCCCAGCATTTT.

The genes are TRBV7-9 and TRBJ2-5; 15 bases match TRBD2. Germline V lookup: CDR1 SEHNR, CDR2 FQNEAQ (reference sequence). J lost 0 bases, V lost 2 bases, and 4 bases had no gene match. The CDR3 is 18 amino acids. This CDR3 is CASSLFGTSGGYQETQYF. The CDR3 DNA reads TGTGCCAGCAGCTTATTTGGGACTAGCGGGGGGTACCAAGAGACCCAGTACTTC.

The genes are TRBV2 and TRBJ1-4; no clear D gene. V was shortened by 2 bases and J by 0 bases, with 13 bases between the two germline ends. Germline V gene data show CDR1 as SNHLY and CDR2 as FYNNEI. The CDR3 has 17 residues. CDR3 sequence: CASSEFTLLATNEKLFF. The CDR3 DNA follows: TGTGCCAGCAGTGAATTTACACTACTTGCAACTAATGAAAAACTGTTTTTT. The variable domain in full, completed from reference TRBV2 and TRBJ1-4, reads EPEVTQTPSHQVTQMGQEVILRCVPISNHLYFYWYRQILGQKVEFLVSFYNNEISEKSEIFDDQFSVERPDGSNFTLKIRSTKLEDSAMYFCASSEFTLLATNEKLFFGSGTQLSVL.

V usage is TRBV13 and J usage is TRBJ1-2; 7 bases map to TRBD1. Germline-derived CDR1 and CDR2 are PRHDT and FYEKMQ (reference sequence). Unmatched junction bases numbered 9, after V lost 6 bases and J lost 5 bases. The CDR3 sequence is 14 residues long. CDR3 region: CASSSGTDIYGYTF. DNA for the CDR3: TGTGCCAGCAGTTCCGGGACAGACATTTATGGCTACACCTTC. The full variable domain, its missing parts supplied by reference TRBV13 and TRBJ1-2, is AAGVIQSPRHLIKEKRETATLKCYPIPRHDTVYWYQQGPGQDPQFLISFYEKMQSDKGSIPDRFSAQQFSDYHSELNMSSLELGDSALYFCASSSGTDIYGYTFGSGTRLTVV.

The rearrangement joins TRBV29-1 to TRBJ2-2; D ambiguous. Germline loops: CDR1 SQVTM, CDR2 ANQGSEA. CDR3 length: 13 amino acids. V was trimmed by 4 bases and J by 0 bases, leaving 6 bases between them. The DNA for the CDR3 is TGCAGCGTTGCGTTTCCGAACACCGGGGAGCTGTTTTTT. This codes for CSVAFPNTGELFF.

The chain has TRBV14 and TRBJ1-2; 7 nucleotides agree with TRBD1. Looked up from germline, CDR1 is SGHDN and CDR2 is FVKESK. Losses at the gene ends were 0 bases for V and 5 bases for J; bases not matched to a gene: 3. This CDR3 is 14 amino acids long. The DNA for the CDR3 is TGTGCCAGCAGCCAAGATGGGGACAGATATGGCTACACCTTC. Translating it yields CASSQDGDRYGYTF.

The rearrangement uses TRBV6-6 and TRBJ1-1, with D possibly matching TRBD1 (5 bases). This CDR3 region has 15 residues. Germline V gene data show CDR1 as MNHNY and CDR2 as SVGAGI (reference sequence). V lost 2 bases to trimming and J lost 2 bases, with 12 bases between them. In nucleotides, the CDR3 is TGTGCCAGCAGTTACCTTACAGGCGGAAACACTGAAGCTTTCTTT. It is translated as CASSYLTGGNTEAFF.

The chain has TRBV5-6 and TRBJ2-7; 7 positions agree with TRBD1. The germline V gene encodes CDR1 SGHDT and CDR2 YYEEEE. CDR3 length: 13 amino acids. Losses at the gene ends were 6 bases for V and 0 bases for J; bases not matched to a gene: 3. CDR3 protein: CASNRDSSYEQYF. In DNA form, the CDR3 reads TGTGCCAGCAACCGGGACAGCTCCTACGAGCAGTACTTC.

The chain employs TRBV28 and TRBJ1-1, with D possibly TRBD1 on 6 matching bases. Trimming stripped 5 bases from V and 1 base from J, with 14 bases between. This CDR3 contains 15 residues. Germline V lookup: CDR1 MDHEN, CDR2 SYDVKM. The CDR3 region has the DNA TGTGCCAGCAGTGAATCGGGGGCGGGGAACACTGAAGCTTTCTTT. It is translated as CASSESGAGNTEAFF.

The chain recombines TRBV19 with TRBJ1-5; 10 nucleotides line up with TRBD1. Germline V lookup: CDR1 LNHDA, CDR2 SQIVND (reference sequence). The CDR3 is 18 amino acids. J gave up 3 bases and V 6 bases, and 14 bases lay outside the gene matches. This CDR3 reads CASSDPGQGSIINQPQHF. CDR3 nucleotides: TGTGCCAGTAGCGACCCGGGACAGGGGTCAATTATCAATCAGCCCCAGCATTTT.

This chain joins TRBV9 and TRBJ1-2, with D unresolved. This CDR3 is 14 amino acids long. Germline loops: CDR1 SGDLS, CDR2 YYNGEE. V was pared by 0 bases and J by 4 bases, with 10 bases between. The CDR3 DNA sequence: TGTGCCAGCAGCGTAGGATCGGCCTCCTATGGCTACACCTTC. Protein: CASSVGSASYGYTF.

This clone was seen just once. This chain links TRBV29-1 with TRBJ2-5; TRBD1 aligns across 9 bases. CDR1 is SQVTM and CDR2 is ANQGSEA in the germline V gene. V shed 0 bases, J shed 5 bases, and the junction held 10 bases outside the gene matches. This CDR3 spans 16 amino acids. Here the CDR3 DNA reads TGCAGCGTTGAAGAGCTGTCTTACAGGGGGCTGGAGACCCAGTACTTC. It translates to CSVEELSYRGLETQYF. The whole variable domain, remainder taken from reference TRBV29-1 and TRBJ2-5, is SAVISQKPSRDICQRGTSLTIQCQVDSQVTMMFWYRQQPGQSLTLIATANQGSEATYESGFVIDKFPISRPNLTFSTLTVSNMSPEDSSIYLCSVEELSYRGLETQYFGPGTRLLVL.